Each of the 26 T cell receptor beta chains below was sequenced from the same sample in a study of T cells in Graves' hyperthyroidism and ophthalmopathy. The source material, RNA transcripts, was used to amplify TCR beta CDR3 regions. First-round RT-PCR targeting the TCR CDR3 was performed with the HTBI primer set. TCRdb used MiXCR to reprocess the multiplex PCR reads, holding one entry per CDR3 protein. The table records around 540,000 distinct CDR3 sequences, just over 45% of them present only once. The sequenced material came from peripheral blood or thyroid tissue (not recorded which). Receptors were obtained from a woman younger than 30 with Graves' hyperthyroidism.

This clonotype has only a few counts. The chain is built from TRBV7-2 and TRBJ1-2, with D perhaps TRBD1 (6 bases). The germline V and J ends were trimmed by 5 bases and 5 bases, with 15 bases remaining between them. The CDR3 consists of 14 residues. The germline V gene has CDR1 SGHTA and CDR2 FQGNSA. The CDR3 reads CASSQKGTPYGYTF. CDR3 sequence (DNA): TGTGCCAGCAGCCAGAAGGGGACACCATATGGCTACACCTTC.

The chain has TRBV20-1 and TRBJ2-7; D uncertain. The CDR3 covers 13 residues. Per germline, CDR1 DFQATT and CDR2 SNEGSKA (reference sequence). The ends were cut back, 3 bases at V and 3 bases at J, with 12 bases in the middle. This CDR3 reads CSASYASYYEQYF. The CDR3 nucleotides read TGCAGTGCTAGTTATGCGTCCTACTACGAGCAGTACTTC.

This clonotype was counted ten times or more. The chain combines TRBV10-1 with TRBJ1-5; D ambiguous. This CDR3 has 13 amino acids. V was clipped by 3 bases and J by 8 bases, with 11 bases between them. Per germline, CDR1 WNHNN and CDR2 SYGVQD (reference sequence). The CDR3 nucleotides read TGCGCCAGCAGTGACTCGGGTACGGAGCCCCAGCATTTT. Protein product: CASSDSGTEPQHF.

Concerning this clonotype: Germline is not matched at one junction end, which may reflect a read error. The V gene is TRBV20-1, the J gene TRBJ1-4; D unresolved. The germline V gene has CDR1 DFQATT and CDR2 SNEGSKA (reference sequence). CDR3 length: 14 residues. Here the CDR3 reads CSARKTLLYEELFF. The CDR3 DNA is TGCAGTGCTCGAAAAACCCTATTATATGAAGAACTGTTTTTT.

This clonotype was seen ten or more times. The rearrangement joins TRBV12-3 or TRBV12-4 to TRBJ2-5; D is uncertain. V was pared by 5 bases and J by 1 base, with 8 bases between. The CDR3 is 13 residues long. The DNA of the CDR3 is TGTGCCAGCAGTGCACAAGTCCAAGAGACCCAGTACTTC. It translates to CASSAQVQETQYF.

At least ten counts were recorded for this clonotype. This chain uses TRBV15 with TRBJ1-4, with 9 bases identical to TRBD1. The V segment lost 5 bases and the J segment 8 bases; nucleotides outside the gene matches: 9. The germline V gene encodes CDR1 LNHNV and CDR2 YYDKDF (reference sequence). CDR3 length: 15 amino acids. The CDR3 region has the DNA TGTGCCACCAGCGGAACAGGGGGCCAGTTAGAAAAACTGTTTTTT. It codes for CATSGTGGQLEKLFF.

This clonotype was counted a few times. The rearrangement joins TRBV7-8 to TRBJ2-7; TRBD1 is a possible D gene (5 bases). The CDR3 runs to 19 residues. Germline CDR1 is SGHVS and CDR2 is FQNEAQ. The germline V and J ends were trimmed by 6 bases and 0 bases, with 27 bases remaining between them. CDR3 region: CASSTNSIRDSRGSYEQYF. The CDR3 DNA sequence: TGTGCCAGCAGTACTAATTCGATCAGGGATTCGCGAGGCTCCTACGAGCAGTACTTC. Together with reference TRBV7-8 and TRBJ2-7, the CDR3 gives the full variable domain: GAGVSQSPRYKVAKRGQDVALRCDPISGHVSLFWYQQALGQGPEFLTYFQNEAQLDKSGLPSDRFFAERPEGSVSTLKIQRTQQEDSAVYLCASSTNSIRDSRGSYEQYFGPGTRLTVT.

This clonotype was counted many times. V is TRBV7-8 and J is TRBJ2-2; D might be TRBD2 (6 bases). Germline assignment: CDR1 SGHVS and CDR2 FQNEAQ. V lost 6 bases and J 3 bases, leaving 14 bases between the germline ends. This CDR3 has 15 amino acids. In nucleotides, the CDR3 is TGTGCCAGCAGACCGGGGACTGTGGACACCGGGGAGCTGTTTTTT. Amino acid sequence: CASRPGTVDTGELFF. The variable domain in full, with the rest retrieved from reference TRBV7-8 and TRBJ2-2, is GAGVSQSPRYKVAKRGQDVALRCDPISGHVSLFWYQQALGQGPEFLTYFQNEAQLDKSGLPSDRFFAERPEGSVSTLKIQRTQQEDSAVYLCASRPGTVDTGELFFGEGSRLTVL.

This clonotype was found once. This chain uses TRBV20-1 with TRBJ1-2; no definite D call. Germline V CDR1 and CDR2: DFQATT, SNEGSKA (reference sequence). Trimming shortened V by 3 bases and J by 7 bases, and 12 bases separated the two germline ends. The CDR3 loop spans 12 amino acids. CDR3 in amino acids: CSASRNSGGYTF. CDR3 sequence (DNA): TGCAGTGCTAGCAGGAATAGCGGTGGCTACACCTTC.

The chain has TRBV7-9 and TRBJ2-5; tentative D call: TRBD1 (6 bases). V lost 5 bases, J lost 2 bases, and 12 bases lay in between. Germline V gene lookup returns CDR1 SEHNR and CDR2 FQNEAQ (reference sequence). CDR3 size: 14 residues. Here the CDR3 DNA reads TGTGCCAGCAGCACGGGACAACTACAAGAGACCCAGTACTTC. This codes for CASSTGQLQETQYF.

This clonotype was found a few times. For the CDR3, the DNA is TGTGCCAGCAGTAATCGGGGGGCGGGGAATGGCTACACCTTC. Residues: CASSNRGAGNGYTF. This rearrangement joins TRBV7-9 to TRBJ1-2; a possible D gene is TRBD1 (6 bases). CDR1 is SEHNR, CDR2 FQNEAQ, per germline (reference sequence). The CDR3 runs to 14 residues. Trimming stripped 6 bases from V and 6 bases from J, with 17 bases between.

Only a few counts were recorded for this clonotype. The chain is built from TRBV6-5 and TRBJ1-2, with TRBD1 as a possible D gene (5 bases). The CDR3 extends over 13 amino acids. V lost 5 bases and J 8 bases, leaving 15 bases between the germline ends. Germline loops: CDR1 MNHEY, CDR2 SVGAGI. CDR3 DNA: TGTGCCAGCAGTGAATATGGGGGTGCGGGCTACACCTTC. Protein: CASSEYGGAGYTF.

The chain joins TRBV27 to TRBJ1-2; D is unclear. Trimming stripped 4 bases from V and 5 bases from J, with 11 bases between. The CDR3 runs 13 residues. The germline V gene encodes CDR1 MNHEY and CDR2 SMNVEV (reference sequence). The CDR3 loop reads CASSSTRHYGYTF. The DNA of the CDR3 is TGTGCCAGCAGTTCCACTCGACATTATGGCTACACCTTC.

This clonotype was seen a few times. At one boundary the junction diverges from the germline segment, which might be a read error. The chain recombines TRBV6-5 with TRBJ2-7, with 7 bases lining up with TRBD2. Germline V gene data show CDR1 as MNHEY and CDR2 as SVGAGI. The CDR3 totals 11 residues. The CDR3 sequence: CASSYMGLLLF. The CDR3 nucleotides read TGTGCCAGCAGTTACATGGGACTACTATTATTC.

This clonotype has more than one count but fewer than ten. J is TRBJ1-6 and V is TRBV7-6; D remains ambiguous. V lost 2 bases and J lost 6, with 17 bases in between. The CDR3 totals 17 residues. Germline V lookup: CDR1 SGHVS, CDR2 FNYEAQ. The CDR3 DNA follows: TGTGCCAGCAGCTTAATCCCCGGATCTGGTTCTAATTCACCCCTCCACTTT. Amino acid sequence: CASSLIPGSGSNSPLHF. Full variable domain (missing parts from reference TRBV7-6 and TRBJ1-6): GAGVSQSPRYKVTKRGQDVALRCDPISGHVSLYWYRQALGQGPEFLTYFNYEAQQDKSGLPNDRFSAERPEGSISTLTIQRTEQRDSAMYRCASSLIPGSGSNSPLHFGNGTRLTVT.

The chain is built from TRBV7-6 and TRBJ1-1; a weak D match, TRBD1 (6 bases). Germline CDR1 SGHVS, CDR2 FNYEAQ. The CDR3 runs to 13 residues. V was trimmed by 5 bases and J by 7 bases, leaving 14 bases between them. CDR3 sequence reads: CASSPIVGGEAFF. The DNA of the CDR3 is TGTGCCAGCAGCCCAATCGTAGGGGGTGAAGCTTTCTTT.

This clonotype was detected many times. The chain employs TRBV2 and TRBJ2-7, with 9 bases matching TRBD2. Per germline, CDR1 SNHLY and CDR2 FYNNEI. CDR3 length equals 12 residues. The J segment lost 7 bases and the V segment lost 6 bases, leaving 4 bases of the junction unmatched. CDR3 bases: TGTGCCAGCAGGTTAGCGGGAGATGAGCAGTACTTC. Protein sequence: CASRLAGDEQYF.

This rearrangement joins TRBV7-9 to TRBJ2-6; 9 nucleotides line up with TRBD1. Trimming at V came to 5 bases and at J to 0 bases, leaving 8 bases not matched to a gene. This CDR3 region has 18 residues. Germline V gene data show CDR1 as SEHNR and CDR2 as FQNEAQ (reference sequence). The CDR3 loop reads CASSRGDRAFSGANVLTF. CDR3 DNA sequence: TGTGCCAGCAGCCGAGGGGACAGGGCCTTCTCTGGGGCCAACGTCCTGACTTTC.

This clonotype has ten or more counts. V is TRBV2 and J is TRBJ1-2; 8 nucleotides agree with TRBD1. CDR1 is SNHLY, CDR2 FYNNEI, per germline. The V and J ends lost 4 bases and 4 bases, in that order; junction bases with no gene match: 5. The length of the CDR3 is 14 residues. The CDR3 coding sequence is TGTGCCAGCAGTGGGACAGGGCGATCCTATGGCTACACCTTC. Amino acids: CASSGTGRSYGYTF. Looking up the rest from reference TRBV2 and TRBJ1-2 gives the full variable domain: EPEVTQTPSHQVTQMGQEVILRCVPISNHLYFYWYRQILGQKVEFLVSFYNNEISEKSEIFDDQFSVERPDGSNFTLKIRSTKLEDSAMYFCASSGTGRSYGYTFGSGTRLTVV.

The chain uses TRBV20-1 and TRBJ2-7; TRBD2 agrees at 15 bases. The trim removed 8 bases at V and 2 bases at J, leaving 4 bases unmatched. Germline values: CDR1 DFQATT, CDR2 SNEGSKA (reference sequence). The CDR3 covers 14 residues. The CDR3 region has the DNA TGCAGTTCTGGGACTAGCGGGAGGACCTACGAGCAGTACTTC. It yields the protein CSSGTSGRTYEQYF.

A note on this clonotype: This may arise from a read error, as a much more abundant clone is one base away. The V call is TRBV29-1, the J call TRBJ1-1; the match to TRBD1 covers 7 bases. This CDR3 has 11 amino acids. In germline, CDR1 is SQVTM, CDR2 ANQGSEA. J lost 3 bases, V lost 5 bases, and 0 bases had no gene match. CDR3 sequence reads: CSVTGDTEAFF. Written as DNA, the CDR3 is TGCAGCGTTACAGGGGACACTGAAGCTTTCTTT.

As to this clonotype: A much bigger clone sits one base away, suggesting this may be a read error. The genes are TRBV10-2 and TRBJ2-7; D uncertain. This CDR3 comprises 11 residues. V lost 8 bases, J lost 6 bases, and 11 bases lay in between. CDR1 and CDR2 from the germline V gene are WSHSY and SAAADI. As DNA, the CDR3 is TGCGCCAGCGGTGGTTTATCCGAGCAGTACTTC. As protein: CASGGLSEQYF.

This clonotype was counted a single time. The V and J genes are TRBV7-9 and TRBJ1-1; unclear D gene. V gave up 5 bases and J gave up 6 bases, with 19 bases separating them. The length of the CDR3 is 15 residues. The germline gives CDR1 SEHNR, CDR2 FQNEAQ (reference sequence). The CDR3 region has the DNA TGTGCCAGCAGCCAAGATCTAGGATGGGGAGCTGAAGCTTTCTTT. It is translated as CASSQDLGWGAEAFF.

As concerns this clonotype: This may be a read error, as it is one base from a much larger clone. The gene calls are TRBV10-3 and TRBJ2-7; 9 bases fit TRBD2. Germline-derived CDR1 and CDR2 are ENHRY and SYGVKD. J lost 4 bases, V lost 0 bases, and 10 bases had no gene match. There are 17 residues in the CDR3. The DNA for the CDR3 is TGTGCCATCAGTGAGTCGAGCCAGCTAGCGGGACGATACGAGCAGTACTTC. This gives the protein CAISESSQLAGRYEQYF.

The rearrangement joins TRBV15 to TRBJ2-2; 7 bases map to TRBD2. The ends lost 7 bases at V and 7 bases at J; junction bases unmatched: 12. This CDR3 contains 15 residues. Germline V gene lookup returns CDR1 LNHNV and CDR2 YYDKDF (reference sequence). CDR3 sequence: CATKFGGRANGELFF. The CDR3 DNA reads TGTGCCACCAAGTTCGGTGGGAGGGCGAACGGGGAGCTGTTTTTT.

DNA of the CDR3: TGTGCCAGCAGTTTAGGGTTTTCTCCTTATGGCTACACCTTC. Translation: CASSLGFSPYGYTF. The chain uses TRBV25-1 and TRBJ1-2; D unclear. Germline CDR1 reads MGHDK; CDR2 reads SYGVNS. Trimming stripped 5 bases from V and 5 bases from J, with 15 bases between. The CDR3 spans 14 residues.